The clone carrying this T cell receptor beta chain was detected once. TCRdb fed the reads into MiXCR, producing one record per CDR3 protein. The sample lists hundreds of thousands of distinct CDR3 sequences; 31% were seen once. This record comes from a study of T cell repertoires in cytomegalovirus infection. Study background: CMV infection together with matching HLA type was indicated by public TCR beta signatures.

The germline V gene encodes CDR1 SQVTM and CDR2 ANQGSEA. V was cut by 7 bases and J by 5 bases, with 14 bases left in between. The CDR3 is 13 amino acids. The sequence derives from a human donor in good health (CMV status not recorded). Some clones in this sample may be carry-over from other donors' samples. Sequencing was carried out using PBMCs. The chain is built from TRBV29-1 and TRBJ1-4; D remains ambiguous. CDR3 nucleotide sequence: TGCAGCGCCCAGGACGGAGGGAATGAAAAACTGTTTTTT. Encoded protein: CSAQDGGNEKLFF.